A single sample is the source of the 20 T cell receptor beta chains below, sequenced in a study of blood T cell repertoires in COVID-19 (TCRdb year 2020). Library preparation was by the immunoSEQ multiplex PCR assay. Not all clones reach the TCRdb copy of this immuneACCESS table, which keeps in-frame sequences only. Checked studies attribute under half of the gap to unresolved V genes and leave the rest unexplained. The sample profile shows approximately 140,000 clones; about four fifths of them were found once. The top ten clones comprise 13% of the sample. Sequencing was performed on peripheral blood. The receptors here all came from a man older than 75 with acute or convalescent COVID-19.

The chain carries TRBV24-1 and TRBJ2-2, with a tentative D call TRBD1 (7 bases). V lost 9 bases and J lost 2, with 12 bases in between. This CDR3 has 14 residues. Germline CDR1 is KGHDR and CDR2 is SFDVKD. The DNA of the CDR3 is TGTGCCACCCAGGGGGGCCAAAACACCGGGGAGCTGTTTTTT. This sequence encodes CATQGGQNTGELFF.

The chain links TRBV11-2 to TRBJ2-5; TRBD1 aligns across 8 bases. Trimming removed 0 bases from V and 5 bases from J; junction bases left unmatched: 11. This CDR3 region has 17 residues. Germline CDR1 is SGHAT and CDR2 is FQNNGV. The CDR3 spells CASSLDRRAGGRETQYF. CDR3 in DNA: TGTGCCAGCAGCTTAGACCGCCGGGCAGGGGGCAGGGAGACCCAGTACTTC.

The chain joins TRBV7-2 to TRBJ1-5; 8 positions match TRBD1. Trimming at V came to 5 bases and at J to 4 bases, leaving 1 base not matched to a gene. Germline CDR1 SGHTA, CDR2 FQGNSA. The CDR3 loop spans 13 amino acids. CDR3 in amino acids: CASSRTGNQPQHF. As DNA, the CDR3 is TGTGCCAGCAGCAGGACAGGGAATCAGCCCCAGCATTTT.

The chain combines TRBV20-1 with TRBJ2-2; a weak D match, TRBD2 (6 bases). The V end lost 3 bases, the J end lost 1 base, and 9 bases lay between the germline ends. The CDR3 has 14 residues. CDR1 is DFQATT and CDR2 is SNEGSKA in the germline V gene (reference sequence). Here the CDR3 DNA reads TGCAGTGCTAGTTCGGGACTGAACACCGGGGAGCTGTTTTTT. Translated, it gives CSASSGLNTGELFF.

The chain joins TRBV10-3 to TRBJ1-1, with TRBD1 matching over 9 bases. Germline assignment: CDR1 ENHRY and CDR2 SYGVKD. The CDR3 contains 16 residues. J was trimmed by 0 bases and V by 6 bases; bases with no gene match: 8. The CDR3 loop is CAISQDRGGMNTEAFF. In nucleotides, the CDR3 is TGTGCCATCAGCCAGGACAGGGGTGGCATGAACACTGAAGCTTTCTTT.

The chain recombines TRBV9 with TRBJ1-2; the D is unclear. The germline gives CDR1 SGDLS, CDR2 YYNGEE. The CDR3 is 14 residues long. V was trimmed by 0 bases and J by 4 bases, leaving 10 bases between them. The CDR3 loop reads CASSVEAGFYGYTF. The CDR3 DNA is TGTGCCAGCAGCGTAGAGGCAGGATTCTATGGCTACACCTTC.

This clone was picked up one time. J is TRBJ2-7 and V is TRBV19, with unresolved D. Germline V gives CDR1 LNHDA, CDR2 SQIVND (reference sequence). This CDR3 has 13 amino acids. With 1 base removed from V and 3 bases from J, the gap between germline ends came to 7 bases. CDR3 sequence: CASSIGEIYEQYF. The CDR3 DNA reads TGTGCCAGTAGTATAGGCGAGATCTACGAGCAGTACTTC.

This sequence joins TRBV24-1 and TRBJ2-7, with D possibly being TRBD2 (5 bases). This CDR3 has 14 residues. V was shortened by 1 base and J by 3 bases, with 9 bases between the two germline ends. CDR1 and CDR2 from the germline V gene are KGHDR and SFDVKD. CDR3 DNA sequence: TGTGCCACCAGTGATTTTCCCCGGGACTACGAGCAGTACTTC. Residues: CATSDFPRDYEQYF.

This clone turned up a few times. CDR3 region: CASSYTGPPYEQYF. DNA for the CDR3: TGTGCCAGCAGTTACACCGGTCCGCCCTACGAGCAGTACTTC. This chain joins TRBV6-2 or TRBV6-3 and TRBJ2-7, with unresolved D. Per the germline V gene, CDR1 is MNHEY and CDR2 is SVGEGT. The CDR3 runs to 14 residues. Trimming cost V 2 bases and J 2 bases, with 10 bases left between them.

The chain recombines TRBV19 with TRBJ2-7; D is unresolved. Per germline, CDR1 LNHDA and CDR2 SQIVND (reference sequence). This CDR3 has 13 residues. V gave up 3 bases and J gave up 1 base, with 7 bases separating them. As DNA, the CDR3 is TGTGCCAGTAGTATCCAGGAATCCTACGAGCAGTACTTC. Its translation: CASSIQESYEQYF.

The J gene is TRBJ2-7, the V gene TRBV5-1; 9 bases fit TRBD1. The CDR3 has 13 amino acids. The germline CDR1 and CDR2 sequences are SGHRS and YFSETQ. Trimming cost V 0 bases and J 7 bases; bases outside gene matches: 2. The CDR3 region is CASSLGDRAEQYF. CDR3 coding DNA: TGCGCCAGCAGCTTGGGGGACAGGGCTGAGCAGTACTTC.

The chain combines TRBV4-3 with TRBJ1-3, with D unresolved. The germline gives CDR1 LGHNA, CDR2 YSLEER. The CDR3 sequence is 16 residues long. Deletions cut 0 bases from V and 1 base from J, with 10 bases between. The CDR3 DNA is TGCGCCAGCAGCCAAGATTATCGGGTATCTGGAAACACCATATATTTT. Translated: CASSQDYRVSGNTIYF.

This clone turned up a few times. This chain uses TRBV5-1 with TRBJ2-3; TRBD2 aligns across 15 bases. The CDR3 extends over 17 amino acids. CDR1 is SGHRS, CDR2 YFSETQ, per germline. After removal of 6 bases from V and 0 bases from J, the junction contained 5 bases not matched to a gene. The CDR3 DNA follows: TGCGCCAGCATCGGGACTAGCGGGGGGCCAAGCACAGATACGCAGTATTTT. It is translated as CASIGTSGGPSTDTQYF.

The V gene is TRBV28, the J gene TRBJ2-5, with a tentative D call TRBD2 (6 bases). The CDR3 has 13 amino acids. V was cut by 3 bases and J by 2 bases, with 7 bases left in between. Germline CDR1 reads MDHEN; CDR2 reads SYDVKM. CDR3 region: CASSLTRQETQYF. CDR3 coding DNA: TGTGCCAGCAGTTTGACTAGACAAGAGACCCAGTACTTC.

Concerning this clone: Other DNA sequences within the sample encode an identical CDR3. This sequence joins TRBV20-1 and TRBJ1-1; no clear D. CDR3 size: 11 residues. Germline assignment: CDR1 DFQATT and CDR2 SNEGSKA (reference sequence). Between the trimmed V and J ends, which lost 2 bases and 1 base, there was a span of 2 bases. The CDR3 DNA is TGCAGTGCTAGACGGAACACTGAAGCTTTCTTT. Its translation is CSARRNTEAFF.

With regard to this clone: One end of the junction fails to match germline, which may point to a read error. The chain combines TRBV27 with TRBJ1-2, with 9 bases fitting TRBD1. The CDR3 consists of 15 residues. Per germline, CDR1 MNHEY and CDR2 SMNVEV (reference sequence). The CDR3 DNA reads TGTGCCAGCGGTTTATCCGCCGGGACAGGGCAAGGCTACACCTTC. Its translation: CASGLSAGTGQGYTF.

The chain recombines TRBV19 with TRBJ2-1; the match to TRBD1 covers 11 bases. The CDR3 is 18 amino acids. V lost 5 bases, J lost 0 bases, and 9 bases stayed unmatched. Germline V gene sequence: CDR1 LNHDA, CDR2 SQIVND (reference sequence). In nucleotides, the CDR3 is TGTGCCAGTAGTCCCCGTCTCGGGACAGGGGGCTCCTACAATGAGCAGTTCTTC. This gives the protein CASSPRLGTGGSYNEQFF. The full variable domain, with the rest looked up from reference TRBV19 and TRBJ2-1, is DGGITQSPKYLFRKEGQNVTLSCEQNLNHDAMYWYRQDPGQGLRLIYYSQIVNDFQKGDIAEGYSVSREKKESFPLTVTSAQKNPTAFYLCASSPRLGTGGSYNEQFFGPGTRLTVL.

The chain links TRBV3-1 (or the pseudogene TRBV3-2) to TRBJ1-4; TRBD1 agrees at 8 bases. The CDR3 spans 16 residues. The germline CDR1 and CDR2 sequences are LGHDT and YNNKEL (reference sequence). J gave up 8 bases and V 0 bases, and 8 bases lay outside the gene matches. This chain's CDR3 is CASSQDAFRGREKLFF. CDR3 sequence (DNA): TGTGCCAGCAGCCAAGACGCGTTCAGGGGGCGGGAAAAACTGTTTTTT.

The chain joins TRBV6-5 to TRBJ1-4; tentative D call: TRBD1 (5 bases). Germline values: CDR1 MNHEY, CDR2 SVGAGI. The V gene lost 5 bases and the J gene lost 8 bases, with 12 bases spanning the gap. The CDR3 length is 13 residues. CDR3 loop: CASSNRFGEKLFF. In DNA, the CDR3 is TGTGCCAGCAGTAACAGGTTTGGAGAAAAACTGTTTTTT.

This clone was seen more than once but under ten times. V and J are TRBV27 and TRBJ2-7, with D perhaps matching TRBD1 (6 bases). Germline V CDR1 and CDR2: MNHEY, SMNVEV (reference sequence). CDR3 size: 13 residues. V lost 6 bases and J lost 3, with 12 bases in between. The CDR3 sequence is CASSTGQLYEQYF. Written as DNA, the CDR3 is TGTGCCAGCAGCACCGGACAGCTCTACGAGCAGTACTTC.